The clone carrying this T cell receptor beta chain occurred once. This specimen belongs to a study of blood T cell repertoires in COVID-19. About the research overall: The samples span acute and convalescent COVID-19 from the United States, Italy and Spain.

Ages ranged from about 18 to 89 years, with residence in more than 20 US areas. For recovered donors of Cohort 3, there were two negative PCRs, clearance, or symptom resolution. J gave up 7 bases and V 2 bases, and 9 bases lay outside the gene matches. Germline loops: CDR1 SGDLS, CDR2 YYNGEE. The CDR3 has 15 amino acids. Per the original data handling: Nucleated cell counts were estimated from reference gene primer amplification. Assay used: immunoSEQ multiplex PCR; TCRdb lists only in-frame clones, some missing. D and trimming were read from the DNA, whereas the V and J calls and clone size are those reported in that table. The sample records under 350,000 clones, 90% being singletons.

The TCR sequence derives from a man aged 60 to 69 who had recovered from COVID-19. The rearrangement joins TRBV9 to TRBJ1-3; 7 bases map to TRBD1. Sequencing was done on a sample of PBMCs or T cells enriched from blood (not recorded which). This chain's CDR3 is CASSVYGTDGNTIYF. CDR3 DNA: TGTGCCAGCAGCGTCTATGGGACAGACGGTAACACCATATATTTT.